The clone carrying this T cell receptor beta chain was counted between two and nine times. Authors' methods: Reference gene primer amplification in the assay estimated nucleated cell counts. TCRdb's copy holds only in-frame clones and misses some; the assay was immunoSEQ multiplex PCR. The D gene and trimming were derived from the DNA, and the V and J assignments and clone size from that table. Among roughly 67,000 clones listed, roughly 80% were seen once. The CDR3 has 17 amino acids. Unmatched junction bases numbered 9, after V lost 2 bases and J lost 5 bases. CDR1 is SGDLS and CDR2 is YYNGEE in the germline V gene. The sample belongs to a study of blood T cell repertoires in COVID-19. Study details: Spain, Italy and the United States supplied samples that represented acute and convalescent COVID-19. PBMCs, B-cell-depleted T cells, or T cells were the source of the cDNA or gDNA that made up the material.

The V call is TRBV9, the J call TRBJ1-6, with TRBD1 identical over 8 bases. Material: peripheral blood. The source of this sequence is a man in his forties or fifties with active COVID-19. In DNA, the CDR3 is TGTGCCAGCAGCGTTGGACAGGGACACCGGGATAATTCACCCCTCCACTTT. Translation: CASSVGQGHRDNSPLHF.